Described below is a single T cell receptor (beta chain) sequence and its context. The antigen is unknown. These data belong to a study of CD4 T cells in relation to SARS-CoV-2 and coronaviruses. TCRdb keeps only in-frame clones here, not all; method: immunoSEQ multiplex PCR. Of more than 15,000 clones in the sample, 78% were seen once. CD4+ T cells from unexposed donors were obtained before the COVID-19 pandemic (2011-2018). After 10 to 11 days of culture, CD4+ T cells were isolated. The sequencing sample was made of CD4+ T cells from PBMCs, cultured in vitro. This sequence was found in a human donor in good health.

CDR3 amino acids: CAWDRGPAKNIQYF. In DNA form, the CDR3 reads TGTGCCTGGGACAGGGGGCCGGCCAAAAACATTCAGTACTTC. This chain links TRBV30 with TRBJ2-4; TRBD1 agrees at 10 bases. This CDR3 has 14 amino acids. Germline CDR1 and CDR2: GTSNPN and SVGIG (reference sequence). J lost 1 base, V lost 5 bases, and 2 bases had no gene match.